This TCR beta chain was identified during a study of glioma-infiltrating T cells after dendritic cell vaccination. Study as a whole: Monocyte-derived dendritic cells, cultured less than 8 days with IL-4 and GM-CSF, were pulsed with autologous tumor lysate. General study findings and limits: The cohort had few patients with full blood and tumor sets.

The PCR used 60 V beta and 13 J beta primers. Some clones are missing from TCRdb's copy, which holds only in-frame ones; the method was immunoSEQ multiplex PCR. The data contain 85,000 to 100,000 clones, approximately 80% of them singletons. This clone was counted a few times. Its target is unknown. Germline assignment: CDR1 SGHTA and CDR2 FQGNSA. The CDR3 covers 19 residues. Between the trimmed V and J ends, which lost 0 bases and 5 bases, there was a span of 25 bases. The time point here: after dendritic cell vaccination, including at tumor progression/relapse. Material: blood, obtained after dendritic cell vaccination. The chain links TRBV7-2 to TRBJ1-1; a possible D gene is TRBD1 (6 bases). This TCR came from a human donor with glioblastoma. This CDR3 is CASSLAAGGQHHLRTEAFF. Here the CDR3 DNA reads TGTGCCAGCAGCTTAGCGGCGGGTGGACAGCACCATTTGAGGACTGAAGCTTTCTTT.